This T cell receptor beta chain was identified during a study of cytomegalovirus exposure and HLA in healthy donors (TCRdb year 2017). The study in broad terms: An earlier analysis of several hundred of the donors reported approximately 300 Gb of sequence data and around 110 million unique TCR beta sequences from 190 million or so T cells. About 300 gigabases of sequencing data and 80 million or so unique TCR sequences were included in an early release covering about 620 HLA-typed donors. The genetic ancestry cluster associated with self-reported Caucasian donors included 81% of the roughly 400 genotyped donors. The study aimed to test whether signatures of past pathogen exposure could be identified by cataloging public T cell receptors. The T cell repertoires of 550 to 850 subjects were profiled by immunosequencing and related to cytomegalovirus serostatus. Along with the approximately 700-subject first cohort, a separate validation cohort of over a hundred different subjects was used. To predict cytomegalovirus infection status, the study brought together high-throughput TCR immunosequencing, statistical association of individual TCRs with disease status, and machine learning. In a later analysis, previously published TCR beta repertoires from several hundred donors were re-analyzed and high-resolution HLA genotyping was added so that TCR occurrence patterns could be studied. Rather than using new phenotypic data, the later analysis identified candidate immune exposures from TCR beta sequences and from how often those sequences occurred across donors. An earlier analysis of a few hundred of the donors applied high-throughput TCR beta sequencing to assess whether each TCR beta V gene segment acted as functional or pseudogenic. Donor age, sex, ethnicity and CMV serostatus were collected together with the repertoire data. A later genetic analysis took genome-wide SNP genotypes for about three fifths of the roughly 670 donors and used that subset as a discovery cohort. Every discovery cohort repertoire had been produced on one sequencing platform. HLA typing covered class I and class II loci at four-digit resolution. The number of donors typed differed by locus, with roughly 620-630 for A, B, C, DRB1 and DQB1, roughly 550 for DQA1, 600 to 610 for DPA1, and some 470 for DPB1. A handful of DR-DQ haplotypes were handled as single units for association and clustering because linkage in the cohort was strong. Across approximately 400 genotyped donors of the cohort, an average of roughly 230,000 unique TCR beta nucleotide sequences per donor were sequenced, and roughly 20% of those sequences were non-productive. General study outcomes and caveats: Immune exposure information for the cohort was limited to CMV serostatus. Compared with equally common non-associated chains, HLA-associated TCR beta chains in a later analysis were more clonally expanded and had lower generation probabilities. Assigning TCR associations to individual alleles was difficult when HLA alleles, especially DR and DQ, strongly co-occurred. The 87-base-pair reads could not distinguish some IMGT-functional V segments, including TRBV6-2 and TRBV6-3, so those segments were excluded. Roughly uniform sequencing depth across donors was assumed in presence/absence analyses, although this assumption may not hold. According to a later genetic analysis, donors in an Asian-associated ancestry cluster had fewer N-insertions in productive TCRs than the approximately 650-donor mean. Most TCR sequences were seen in very few donors, while some public TCRs were found in many individuals. In a later genetic analysis, a missense DCLRE1C variant was associated with V-gene and J-gene trimming of TCR beta chains, and the association was replicated in an independent cohort. Correlated functional status among segregating V segments might reflect linkage disequilibrium, but an unknown experimental factor could not be ruled out. The cohort was sequenced for TCR beta chains only, and without alpha or paired-chain data the features that could be detected were limited. According to the authors, the approach could potentially be generalized to other disease states and immunological phenotypes. At a false discovery rate of 0.05, a later analysis linked fewer than 20,000 TCR beta sequences to specific HLA alleles. Broadly in line with IMGT annotations, most TCR beta V segments showed up in productive rearrangements about 90% or about 30% of the time in an earlier analysis of around 550 of the donors. In a later analysis, several top co-occurrence clusters were reported to appear linked to parvovirus B19, influenza, CMV and Epstein-Barr virus. A further reported finding was that TCR beta sequences accurately predicted the HLA-A and HLA-B alleles for most subjects in the first cohort. HLA typing was unavailable for some donors at each locus, so association tests used only the typed subset. A later analysis found that TCR association rates varied across HLA loci, with DRB1 alleles showing the most associated TCRs and HLA-C alleles the fewest. In both the original and validation cohorts, the classifier was reported to diagnose cytomegalovirus status with high specificity and sensitivity. Because counts were too low, around 18 rarely observed V segments, including chromosome 9 orphons, were left out of the earlier analysis of some 640 of the donors. In the study, 150 to 200 TCR beta chains were listed as associated with cytomegalovirus. In a later analysis, most CMV-associated TCR beta chains were found to appear HLA-restricted, with HLA associations seemingly driven largely by CMV exposure. A few of the identified cytomegalovirus-associated TCR beta chains were confirmed in vitro to be specific for cytomegalovirus antigens. The sequencing pipeline was judged likely to have produced a cluster of highly shared sequence variants as a technical artifact.

Taken from cysteine to phenylalanine, the CDR3 has 14 residues. Only the CDR3 portion is preserved as DNA: 42 bases, with reading frame beginning at the first base. Unmatched junction bases come to 7, with V trimmed by 4 bases and J by 6 bases. Reading the germline V gene gives CDR1 LGHNA and CDR2 YSLEER. The cohort consisted of 600 or so healthy bone marrow donors. All cohort members were sampled while nominally healthy, although unrecorded immune exposures were likely present. The donor tested CMV seronegative and was one of the 352 seronegative cohort members. Each donor provided a peripheral blood sample, and peripheral blood mononuclear cells were used for TCR beta sequencing. Genomic DNA was extracted from the blood cell samples with the Qiagen DNeasy Blood Extraction Kit. Receptors were amplified or captured by the immunoSEQ multiplex PCR assay. The multiplex PCR relied on a mix of 60 forward primers for TCR Vbeta segments and 13 reverse primers for TCR Jbeta segments. A multiplex PCR assay on genomic DNA amplified the CDR3 region of rearranged TCR beta genes. On the Illumina HiSeq System, the amplified TCR beta libraries were sequenced as 87-base-pair reads. Concerning the study's data processing: A later analysis tallied 80 million to 95 million unique TCR beta chains across the 700 or so repertoires, and 10 million to 11 million of those chains were shared by two or more donors. To remove PCR and sequencing errors, raw reads were error-corrected and collapsed into unique sequences using a nearest-neighbor algorithm that merged closely related sequences. Alignment of CDR3 sequences to IMGT reference sequences was used to assign V, D and J gene segments. For a sequence to be retained, at least a six-nucleotide match to both a V gene segment and a J gene segment was required. Rearrangements were classified as productive when the CDR3 lacked stop codons and remained in frame with V and J, and all other rearrangements were classified as non-productive. Following IMGT convention, CDR3 was defined as the stretch from the second conserved V-encoded cysteine to the conserved J-encoded phenylalanine. Sequences without an unambiguous match to a single V gene segment were excluded from the earlier analysis of a few hundred of the donors. In an earlier analysis of some 590 of the donors, V segments were called functional above 56.7% productive rearrangements and were called segregating when the between-donor standard deviation exceeded 5%. To diagnose cytomegalovirus status from the catalog of TCR beta chain sequences, a statistical classification framework was built. V and J gene assignment, in a later analysis, came from comparing TCR nucleotide sequences with IMGT/GENE-DB human TR gene sequences. Using the TCRdist pipeline, a later analysis assigned CDR3 sequences along with most-parsimonious VDJ recombination scenarios. In a later analysis, each TCR beta chain was defined by its CDR3 amino acid sequence together with its V-gene family, and reads lacking a unique V-gene family were excluded. As a way to deal with suspected cross-contamination and a sequencing artifact, a later analysis dropped hundreds of nucleotide sequences that were highly shared and had low generation probability. A later analysis calculated a clonal expansion index for each public chain from normalized within-repertoire ranks of inferred template counts. In a later analysis, generation probabilities were computed with a VDJ recombination model fitted to out-of-frame rearrangements, and the resulting probabilities were checked against IGoR. A later analysis scored TCR-TCR, TCR-HLA and TCR-CMV co-occurrence with hypergeometric tests, applying a repertoire-size bias correction to TCR pairs. A later analysis estimated false discovery rates by permuting HLA or CMV assignments 20 times. A later analysis grouped co-occurring TCRs with DBSCAN, adding TCRdist sequence similarity when clustering within HLA-allele-positive subsets. Co-occurrence clustering excluded repertoires with fewer than 30,000 or more than 120,000 public chains, plus five with anomalous nucleotide sharing. The clones in this table, taken by TCRdb from immuneACCESS, are in-frame only. Not every clone is retained; where verified, under half of the shortfall comes from an unresolved V gene, and the cause of the rest is unknown. Clone size and V and J calls were adopted from that table, with D and trimming inferred from the DNA. A total of about 130,000 clones appear in this sample, about 78% of them only once. Of the sample, 3% to 4.5% falls within the top ten clones.

As regards this clone: No cognate antigen has been identified for it. Base qualities are not at hand, and no much larger clone is one base apart.

The specimen sequenced was PBMCs. The chain employs TRBV4-3 and TRBJ1-2; 8 central bases correspond to TRBD1. The clonotype originates from a man aged 25-40 years in good health and CMV-seronegative. The CDR3 has the sequence CASSPSQGADGYTF. The DNA reads as follows: TGCGCCAGCAGCCCTTCCCAGGGGGCGGATGGCTACACCTTC.